The clone carrying this T cell receptor beta chain was counted once. Its target is unknown. Clones were read by immunoSEQ multiplex PCR, and TCRdb kept only the in-frame ones, dropping some. The sample gives some 50,000 clones, approximately 76% of which show up once; 12% is in the top ten. The data derive from a study of PD-1 blockade in classical Hodgkin lymphoma. Time point described: cycle 4 day 1 (C4D1), after 6 weeks of nivolumab. Every patient was affected by relapse after autologous stem cell transplantation, while exposure to brentuximab vedotin was not uniform. V was pared by 3 bases and J by 8 bases, with 11 bases between. The CDR3 covers 13 residues. The germline gives CDR1 MNHEY, CDR2 SMNVEV (reference sequence). Findings and limits, study-wide: Whereas CD4+ TCR diversity had risen significantly by C4D1, CD8+ TCR diversity had not.

The rearrangement joins TRBV27 to TRBJ1-5; possible D gene TRBD1, 6 bases. Sequences were derived from peripheral blood mononuclear cells (PBMCs), sampled before the fourth cycle of nivolumab. The sequence came from a human donor with classical Hodgkin lymphoma. The CDR3, as DNA: TGTGCCAGCAGTTTGGGGGGGCAGGAGCCCCAGCATTTT. Translated: CASSLGGQEPQHF.